Each of the 24 T cell receptor beta chains below was sequenced from the same sample in a study of blood T cell repertoires in COVID-19. Using immunoSEQ multiplex PCR, the repertoire was profiled, and TCRdb retains in-frame clones only, with some absent. The table shows approximately 250,000 clones, with 88% occurring only once. The sequenced sample was PBMCs or T cells enriched from blood (not recorded which). Source of these receptors: a woman aged 40 to 50 with acute COVID-19.

CDR3 residues: CASSLETDSNGYTF. DNA of the CDR3: TGTGCCAGCTCACTAGAGACAGATAGCAATGGCTACACCTTC. The V call is TRBV18, the J call TRBJ1-2, with a tentative D call TRBD1 (5 bases). Germline values: CDR1 KGHSH, CDR2 LQKENI. V lost 4 bases and J 6 bases, leaving 15 bases between the germline ends. This CDR3 is built from 14 residues.

The chain's CDR3 is CASRLEMSSYEQYV. The CDR3 coding sequence is TGTGCCAGCAGACTCGAGATGAGCTCCTACGAGCAGTACGTC. The V and J genes are TRBV6-5 and TRBJ2-7, with D unresolved. CDR1 and CDR2 from the germline V gene are MNHEY and SVGAGI. V was clipped by 6 bases and J by 0 bases, with 12 bases between them. CDR3 length equals 14 residues.

Here the CDR3 reads CASSPIEGQGKKQFF. Written as DNA, the CDR3 is TGTGCCAGCTCACCAATAGAGGGACAGGGGAAGAAGCAGTTCTTC. The chain links TRBV18 to TRBJ2-1; TRBD1 aligns across 10 bases. V lost 2 bases to trimming and J lost 11 bases; unmatched junction nucleotides: 9. Germline V lookup: CDR1 KGHSH, CDR2 LQKENI. This CDR3 is 15 amino acids long.

The chain's CDR3 is CASSPAAGAFYEQYF. As DNA, the CDR3 is TGTGCCAGTAGCCCGGCGGCAGGGGCCTTCTACGAGCAGTACTTC. The chain couples TRBV19 to TRBJ2-7; TRBD1 is a possible D gene (6 bases). The CDR3 runs to 15 residues. Trimming shortened V by 6 bases and J by 3 bases, and 18 bases separated the two germline ends. CDR1 is LNHDA and CDR2 is SQIVND in the germline V gene (reference sequence).

This chain links TRBV9 with TRBJ2-5, with 10 bases fitting TRBD2. V lost 4 bases and J lost 1; bases outside the gene matches: 7. The CDR3 has 16 amino acids. Germline V gene lookup returns CDR1 SGDLS and CDR2 YYNGEE. CDR3 bases: TGTGCCAGCAGCACAGGACTAGCGGCAAGCCAAGAGACCCAGTACTTC. Protein: CASSTGLAASQETQYF.

The chain has TRBV19 and TRBJ1-1; a possible D gene is TRBD1 (5 bases). This CDR3 has 11 residues. Germline CDR1 and CDR2: LNHDA and SQIVND (reference sequence). V was clipped by 10 bases and J by 5 bases, with 11 bases between them. CDR3 region: CATKGVTEAFF. The CDR3 DNA reads TGTGCCACAAAAGGGGTGACTGAAGCTTTCTTT.

Details on this clone: One end of the junction fails to match germline, which may point to a read error. The chain uses TRBV7-7 and TRBJ2-5, with 11 bases identical to TRBD2. The CDR3 length is 16 residues. Germline CDR1 reads SSHAT; CDR2 reads FNYEAQ (reference sequence). In DNA, the CDR3 is TGTGCTAGCAGCTCAAAGGGACTAGCGGCCTTGGAGACCCAGTACTTC. It yields the protein CASSSKGLAALETQYF.

This rearrangement joins TRBV4-3 to TRBJ1-1; no clear D gene. Germline assignment: CDR1 LGHNA and CDR2 YSLEER. Trimming took off 5 bases at V and 6 bases at J, with 13 bases between the two ends. The CDR3 spans 13 residues. The CDR3 is CASSWTVQSEAFF. CDR3 DNA: TGCGCCAGCAGCTGGACTGTGCAGTCTGAAGCTTTCTTT.

The chain is built from TRBV28 and TRBJ1-6, with a tentative D call TRBD1 (5 bases). The germline V gene encodes CDR1 MDHEN and CDR2 SYDVKM. The CDR3 has 15 amino acids. Trimming shortened V by 5 bases and J by 10 bases, and 18 bases separated the two germline ends. CDR3 in DNA: TGTGCCAGCAGTCCCAGGGTGGCGCGAAGGTCACCCCTCCACTTT. This encodes CASSPRVARRSPLHF.

This clone was seen a handful of times. The chain joins TRBV30 to TRBJ2-7; D not resolved. V lost 2 bases and J lost 0, with 11 bases in between. CDR3 length: 14 amino acids. The germline CDR1 and CDR2 sequences are GTSNPN and SVGIG (reference sequence). CDR3 bases: TGTGCCTGGAGTCGGTGGCAGGCCTCCTACGAGCAGTACGTC. Translated: CAWSRWQASYEQYV.

This clone was seen a single time. A junction end diverges from the germline sequence, so it may reflect a read error. J is TRBJ1-2 and V is TRBV9, with D unresolved. The CDR3 loop spans 9 amino acids. CDR1 SGDLS and CDR2 YYNGEE come from the germline V gene. The CDR3 region has the DNA TGTGCCAGCAGCCCCAACTCGGCCTTC. This gives the protein CASSPNSAF.

This sequence joins TRBV11-3 and TRBJ2-5, with D perhaps TRBD1 (6 bases). This CDR3 is 14 amino acids long. The V gene lost 5 bases and the J gene lost 0 bases, with 10 bases spanning the gap. Germline CDR1 and CDR2: SGHNT and YENEEA. The CDR3 region has the DNA TGTGCCAGCAGCGTTCAGGGGAACCAAGAGACCCAGTACTTC. This sequence encodes CASSVQGNQETQYF.

The chain combines TRBV25-1 with TRBJ2-1; TRBD2 matches 12 bases. V lost 6 bases, J lost 2 bases, and 5 bases stayed unmatched. This CDR3 region has 16 residues. CDR1 MGHDK and CDR2 SYGVNS come from the germline V gene. The CDR3 DNA sequence: TGTGCCAGCAGCCTTCGACTAGCGGGAGCCTACAATGAGCAGTTCTTC. Protein: CASSLRLAGAYNEQFF.

This chain uses TRBV30 with TRBJ2-1; 7 bases align to TRBD2. This CDR3 region has 16 residues. The germline CDR1 and CDR2 sequences are GTSNPN and SVGIG (reference sequence). Trimming took 4 bases from V and 0 from J; bases not matched to a gene: 9. The CDR3 region is CAWTAGTIISYNEQFF. The CDR3 DNA reads as TGTGCCTGGACAGCCGGGACTATCATCTCCTACAATGAGCAGTTCTTC.

The rearrangement links TRBV5-6 to TRBJ2-7; 8 nucleotides line up with TRBD1. V lost 4 bases to trimming and J lost 3 bases; unmatched junction nucleotides: 3. This CDR3 region has 13 residues. CDR1 and CDR2 from the germline V gene are SGHDT and YYEEEE. The CDR3 DNA reads as TGTGCCAGCAGCAAGACAGGGGTCTACGAGCAGTACGTC. This encodes CASSKTGVYEQYV.

The chain joins TRBV27 to TRBJ1-1, with TRBD1 identical over 9 bases. With 4 bases clipped from V and 10 bases from J, the junction kept 4 bases outside the gene matches. Germline CDR1 reads MNHEY; CDR2 reads SMNVEV (reference sequence). This CDR3 has 12 residues. The CDR3 sequence: CASSSVGQGAFF. In DNA, the CDR3 is TGTGCCAGCAGTTCAGTGGGACAGGGAGCTTTCTTT.

CDR3: CASSFRDSGETQYF. In DNA, the CDR3 is TGTGCCAGCAGCTTCCGGGACAGTGGAGAGACCCAGTACTTC. This chain connects TRBV5-6 to TRBJ2-5; 7 nucleotides line up with TRBD1. This CDR3 has 14 amino acids. V gave up 2 bases and J gave up 4 bases; unmatched junction bases: 5. CDR1 SGHDT and CDR2 YYEEEE come from the germline V gene.

This clone is a singleton in its sample. The CDR3 coding sequence is TGTGCCAGCAGCTTAGCCGACAGGGGTTTGAAGCCCCAGCATTTT. Translation gives CASSLADRGLKPQHF. The V gene is TRBV11-2, the J gene TRBJ1-5; TRBD1 agrees at 8 bases. The CDR3 contains 15 residues. CDR1 and CDR2 from the germline V gene are SGHAT and FQNNGV. Trimming at V came to 1 base and at J to 8 bases, leaving 7 bases not matched to a gene. Full variable domain (missing parts from reference TRBV11-2 and TRBJ1-5): EAGVAQSPRYKIIEKRQSVAFWCNPISGHATLYWYQQILGQGPKLLIQFQNNGVVDDSQLPKDRFSAERLKGVDSTLKIQPAKLEDSAVYLCASSLADRGLKPQHFGDGTRLSIL.

This chain connects TRBV11-3 to TRBJ2-7; D is perhaps TRBD2 (6 bases). CDR1 and CDR2 (germline): SGHNT, YENEEA. This CDR3 contains 13 residues. The V and J ends lost 3 bases and 7 bases respectively, with 13 bases between them. The CDR3 nucleotides are TGTGCCAGCAGCTTCTATCGGGAGAGGGAGCAGTACGTC. Its protein is CASSFYREREQYV.

CDR3 nucleotide sequence: TGTGCCAGCAGTGAATATCGACTAGCGGGAGTAGAGACCCAGTACTTC. Its translation is CASSEYRLAGVETQYF. The chain links TRBV25-1 to TRBJ2-5; 12 bases line up with TRBD2. The CDR3 loop spans 16 amino acids. Germline V gene data show CDR1 as MGHDK and CDR2 as SYGVNS. The trim removed 0 bases at V and 4 bases at J, leaving 3 bases unmatched.

The CDR3 loop is CASSRRTDNEQFF. The CDR3 nucleotides are TGTGCCAGCAGCAGACGGACAGACAATGAGCAGTTCTTC. The chain couples TRBV13 to TRBJ2-1; tentative D call: TRBD1 (6 bases). V shed 5 bases and J shed 5 bases, with 10 bases lying between them. This CDR3 is 13 amino acids long. Germline V gene data show CDR1 as PRHDT and CDR2 as FYEKMQ (reference sequence).

The chain couples TRBV19 to TRBJ1-5; 7 nucleotides match TRBD1. Per germline, CDR1 LNHDA and CDR2 SQIVND (reference sequence). V trimming: 7 bases; J trimming: 4 bases; junction bases outside the gene matches: 7. The length of the CDR3 is 14 residues. CDR3 amino acids: CASTPGTANQPQHF. In DNA form, the CDR3 reads TGTGCCAGTACCCCGGGGACAGCTAATCAGCCCCAGCATTTT.

This chain links TRBV5-1 with TRBJ2-2; weak D call: TRBD1 (6 bases). Germline V gene lookup returns CDR1 SGHRS and CDR2 YFSETQ. Trimming cost V 3 bases and J 4 bases, with 16 bases left between them. CDR3 length equals 16 residues. The DNA for the CDR3 is TGCGCCAGCAGCTCCGAGGGGGAATCGGGCACCGGGGAGCTGTTTTTT. This codes for CASSSEGESGTGELFF.

This clone has only a few counts. Other DNA sequences in the sample encode the same CDR3. The J gene is TRBJ2-1, the V gene TRBV5-1; D remains ambiguous. Trimming took off 4 bases at V and 7 bases at J, with 6 bases between the two ends. The germline V gene has CDR1 SGHRS and CDR2 YFSETQ. The CDR3 sequence is 11 residues long. CDR3 loop: CASSLLNEQFF. CDR3 DNA: TGCGCCAGCAGCCTTTTAAATGAGCAGTTCTTC.